This T cell receptor (beta chain) emerged from a study of T-cell memory formation after mild COVID-19 (dated by TCRdb to the early 2020s). Background on the whole study: TCR sequence clusters from the two donors were found to be largely donor specific. In a couple of donors, T-cell clones that expanded and contracted after mild COVID-19 were followed by sequencing TCRalpha and TCRbeta repertoires longitudinally. The cohort comprised two young, previously healthy adult volunteers, one female and one male. Results the study describes overall, beyond this receptor: The detection of some responding clones in pre-infection memory suggests that pre-existing cross-reactive memory T cells joined the SARS-CoV-2 response. Contracting CD4+ clones appeared mostly in the CM and EM memory subsets, whereas CD8+ clones were enriched in EMRA. Clones contracting from day 15 to 85 had balanced CD4/CD8 phenotypes, while a second wave expanding from day 15 to 37 was biased towards CD4+. Only two mild cases were covered by the study, and larger cohorts that include severe cases with pre-infection samples were considered necessary. SARS-CoV-2 specificity was not confirmed for the second-wave clones peaking on day 37.

The listed sequencing device is Illumina NovaSeq 6000. TCRalpha and TCRbeta cDNA libraries were built by 5'RACE with constant-segment primers, adding sample barcodes and unique molecular identifiers. Trizol reagent was used to extract RNA from every sample. Amplification of the libraries took two PCR steps, and the second step added a second sample barcode plus Illumina TruSeq adapters. Sequencing of the libraries was done on an Illumina NovaSeq, producing 2 x 150 bp paired-end reads. The original methods were these. Demultiplexing of reads and collapsing into UMI-guided consensus sequences were performed with migec v1.2.7. Using mixcr v2.1.11, UMI consensuses were aligned to TRA and TRB V and J templates and then assembled into clonotypes. A clonotype was counted as expanded or contracted only when both edgeR and NoisET called the clonotype significant, with the noise models trained on biological replicates. For edgeR calls, a false discovery rate-adjusted p below 0.01 and a log2 fold-change threshold of 1 were applied. As an exploratory analysis of dynamics, PCA with hierarchical clustering was applied to max-normalized trajectories of the 1000 most abundant clonotypes. Separately sequenced CD4+ and CD8+ repertoires were used to assign a CD4 or CD8 phenotype to each responding clone. The public reads were quality trimmed at Q25 with fastp and then assembled into clones with MiXCR by TCRdb, keeping productive beta chains. Every distinct CDR3 protein forms one entry, paired with its most common genes and DNA. Clone size and V and J calls follow TCRdb, not the original study. The sample has about 350,000 distinct CDR3 sequences on record, roughly 13% of them singletons. Over 20% of the sample lies in the top ten.

This clonotype was recorded at least ten times. The clone's antigen remains unknown. One base away there is no much larger clone; base qualities are not given. Trimming removed 6 bases from V and 2 bases from J, leaving 14 bases between the germline ends. CDR1 and CDR2, per the germline V gene, are ENHRY and SYGVKD. Taken from cysteine to valine, the CDR3 has 14 residues. The DNA shown is the 42-base CDR3, in frame from base 1. PBMCs were isolated by Ficoll-Paque density gradient centrifugation. The sample consisted of PBMCs or a T cell subset sorted from them (not recorded which). This TCR came from a man between 18 and 35 years old who had mild COVID-19 (a few samples of this study predate the infection). The sample titles of this study are shuffled in the database, so cell type and time point are left out; the donor was told from shared clones. The chain couples TRBV10-3 to TRBJ2-7, with the D call perhaps TRBD1 or TRBD2, each one matching 5 bases. The CDR3 here reads CAISPGDGTYEQYV. DNA sequence: TGTGCCATCAGCCCCGGGGACGGCACCTACGAGCAGTACGTC.